This is a list of T cell receptor beta chains from one sample in a study of PD-1 blockade in classical Hodgkin lymphoma. Repertoires were generated with immunoSEQ multiplex PCR, while TCRdb's copy carries only in-frame clones and drops some. The sample gives roughly 13,000 clones, around 75% of which show up once; roughly 25% is in the top ten. The specimen comprised peripheral blood mononuclear cells (PBMCs), sampled at baseline. These receptors all come from a human donor with classical Hodgkin lymphoma. CDR3s include the opening cysteine and the closing phenylalanine or tryptophan. D genes are given only for firm matches. The size entry is marked missing in some rows and otherwise reads once, few, many or a size class.

>TRBV5-1|TRBD2|NA|TRBJ2-1
CASSRTSGTGDNEQFF
TGCGCCAGCAGCAGAACTAGCGGGACCGGGGACAATGAGCAGTTCTTC
>TRBV5-6|TRBD2|NA|TRBJ2-5
CASSSWTSGRAWPQYF
TGTGCCAGCAGCTCCTGGACTAGCGGGAGGGCCTGGCCCCAGTACTTC
>TRBV6-5|NA|NA|TRBJ1-2
CASSIQGDGYTF
TGTGCCAGCAGTATACAGGGTGATGGCTACACCTTC
>TRBV11-2|NA|NA|TRBJ1-4
CASSLDRGAWEKLFF
TGTGCCAGCAGCTTAGACAGGGGCGCTTGGGAAAAACTGTTTTTT
>TRBV5-5|NA|NA|TRBJ2-7
CASSSLPDWGEQYF
TGTGCCAGCAGCTCTCTCCCAGACTGGGGCGAGCAGTACTTC
>TRBV4-2|NA|NA|TRBJ1-1
CASSQGTEAFF
TGTGCCAGCAGCCAAGGCACTGAAGCTTTCTTT
>TRBV11-2|TRBD2|NA|TRBJ2-7
CASSEQGLRSYEQYF
TGTGCCAGCAGCGAGCAGGGACTAAGGTCCTACGAGCAGTACTTC
>TRBV7-2|NA|NA|TRBJ1-2
CASSQNYGYTF
TGTGCCAGCAGCCAAAACTATGGCTACACCTTC
>TRBV9|NA|NA|TRBJ2-2
CASSVGRKNTGELFF
TGTGCCAGCAGCGTAGGCAGGAAGAACACCGGGGAGCTGTTTTTT
>TRBV19|TRBD2|NA|TRBJ2-5
CASSKWTSGKETQYF
TGTGCCAGTAGCAAGTGGACTAGCGGGAAAGAGACCCAGTACTTC
>TRBV5-1|NA|few|TRBJ2-1
CASSLDPGRGEQFF
TGCGCCAGCAGCTTGGATCCGGGTAGGGGTGAGCAGTTCTTC
>TRBV6-4|TRBD2|NA|TRBJ2-1
CASAPLASGSYNEQFF
TGTGCCAGCGCCCCTCTCGCTAGCGGGTCGTACAATGAGCAGTTCTTC
>TRBV10-3|TRBD2|NA|TRBJ2-2
CAIRSSGRWDTGELFF
TGTGCCATCAGGAGTAGCGGGAGGTGGGACACCGGGGAGCTGTTTTTT
>TRBV9|NA|NA|TRBJ2-3
CASSSSSSTDTQYF
TGTGCCAGCTCATCCTCGTCTAGCACAGATACGCAGTATTTT
>TRBV9|NA|once|TRBJ2-2
CASRSGFGGELFF
TGTGCCAGCAGGAGCGGGTTCGGCGGGGAGCTGTTTTTT
>TRBV6-1|TRBD1|NA|TRBJ2-7
CASVGQGRYEQYF
TGTGCCAGCGTGGGACAGGGGAGGTACGAGCAGTACTTC
>TRBV7-2|NA|NA|TRBJ2-3
CASSLGRGWVDTQYF
TGTGCCAGCAGCTTAGGCAGGGGTTGGGTAGATACGCAGTATTTT
>TRBV5-1|NA|NA|TRBJ2-2
CASSFTATGELFF
TGCGCCAGCAGCTTTACAGCTACCGGGGAGCTGTTTTTT
>TRBV28|TRBD1|NA|TRBJ2-3
CASSSPGTAHTDTQYF
TGTGCCAGCAGTTCACCCGGGACAGCACACACAGATACGCAGTATTTT
>TRBV29-1|TRBD2|NA|TRBJ2-1
CSVGFGRGSAHEQFF
TGCAGCGTGGGGTTCGGGCGCGGGAGTGCCCATGAGCAGTTCTTC
>TRBV10-3|NA|NA|TRBJ1-1
CAISETGTRAFF
TGTGCCATCAGTGAGACCGGGACTAGAGCTTTCTTT
>TRBV28|NA|NA|TRBJ1-1
CASSLSGRVTEAFF
TGTGCCAGCAGTTTATCCGGGCGGGTCACTGAAGCTTTCTTT
>TRBV28|TRBD1|NA|TRBJ1-2
CASRKQGEGYGYTF
TGTGCCAGCAGAAAACAGGGGGAGGGTTATGGCTACACCTTC
>TRBV5-4|TRBD1|NA|TRBJ1-2
CATFGTAYGYTF
TGTGCCACGTTTGGGACAGCCTATGGCTACACCTTC
>TRBV19|TRBD1|once|TRBJ2-7
CAIFPGQGDSQIIYEQYF
TGTGCCATCTTTCCGGGACAGGGAGATTCTCAAATCATCTACGAGCAGTACTTC
>TRBV6-5|NA|NA|TRBJ2-1
CASSYSRDRYNEQFF
TGTGCCAGCAGTTACTCCAGGGACCGGTACAATGAGCAGTTCTTC
>TRBV10-3|TRBD2|NA|TRBJ2-5
CAISSAGVETQYF
TGTGCCATCTCCTCCGCGGGGGTGGAGACCCAGTACTTC
>TRBV19|TRBD1|NA|TRBJ1-5
CASSIGQGDQPQHF
TGTGCCAGTAGTATCGGACAGGGCGATCAGCCCCAGCATTTT
>TRBV19|NA|NA|TRBJ2-4
CASDPGGRNIQYF
TGTGCCAGCGACCCCGGGGGCCGGAACATTCAGTACTTC
>TRBV19|TRBD1|NA|TRBJ1-5
CASSLLRQGSNQPQHF
TGTGCCAGTAGCTTACTTCGACAGGGCAGCAATCAGCCCCAGCATTTT
>TRBV10-3|TRBD2|NA|TRBJ2-3
CAIRAGDTDTQYF
TGTGCCATCAGAGCGGGAGACACAGATACGCAGTATTTT
>TRBV18|TRBD1|NA|TRBJ1-1
CASSAQQGDEAFF
TGTGCCAGCTCAGCCCAACAGGGGGATGAAGCTTTCTTT
>TRBV6-5|NA|few|TRBJ2-1
CASRVQGGNEQFF
TGTGCCAGCAGGGTGCAGGGTGGCAATGAGCAGTTCTTC
>TRBV2|TRBD2|once|TRBJ2-1
CASSEGTSGVYNEQFF
TGTGCCAGCAGCGAAGGGACTAGCGGAGTTTACAATGAGCAGTTCTTC
>TRBV4-1|NA|NA|TRBJ2-7
CASSQDRLNPAYEQYF
TGCGCCAGCAGCCAAGATCGTCTAAATCCGGCCTACGAGCAGTACTTC
>TRBV5-1|NA|NA|TRBJ2-7
CASSLFSGNEQYF
TGCGCCAGCAGCTTGTTTTCGGGGAACGAGCAGTACTTC
>TRBV9|NA|NA|TRBJ2-1
CASSVLSASYNEQFF
TGTGCCAGCAGCGTCCTCAGCGCCTCCTACAATGAGCAGTTCTTC
>TRBV7-9|TRBD1|NA|TRBJ2-1
CASSFLFGTGTYNEQFF
TGTGCCAGCAGCTTTTTGTTTGGGACAGGTACCTACAATGAGCAGTTCTTC
>TRBV6-1|NA|NA|TRBJ1-1
CASSERGGGGTEAFF
TGTGCCAGCAGTGAACGAGGGGGAGGGGGGACTGAAGCTTTCTTT
>TRBV7-9|TRBD1|NA|TRBJ1-4
CASSRDREEIATNEKLFF
TGTGCCAGCAGCCGGGACAGGGAGGAGATTGCAACTAATGAAAAACTGTTTTTT
>TRBV27|TRBD1|NA|TRBJ2-2
CASRPLRDSLAGELFF
TGTGCCAGCAGGCCTCTCCGGGACAGTCTAGCCGGGGAGCTGTTTTTT
>TRBV6-1|NA|NA|TRBJ1-1
CASSEGSQGKAFF
TGTGCCAGCAGTGAAGGCTCACAGGGAAAAGCTTTCTTT
>TRBV4-1|TRBD1|NA|TRBJ2-1
CASSQGTGVNEQFF
TGCGCCAGCAGCCAGGGGACAGGGGTCAATGAGCAGTTCTTC
>TRBV6-1|NA|NA|TRBJ2-2
CASSVIGGGGTGELFF
TGTGCCAGCAGTGTTATTGGCGGAGGGGGCACCGGGGAGCTGTTTTTT
>TRBV29-1|NA|NA|TRBJ2-1
CSVGGVSYNEQFF
TGCAGCGTTGGGGGGGTTTCTTACAATGAGCAGTTCTTC
>TRBV13|NA|NA|TRBJ1-1
CASSSWTLRAEAFF
TGTGCCAGCAGCTCCTGGACACTGCGGGCTGAAGCTTTCTTT